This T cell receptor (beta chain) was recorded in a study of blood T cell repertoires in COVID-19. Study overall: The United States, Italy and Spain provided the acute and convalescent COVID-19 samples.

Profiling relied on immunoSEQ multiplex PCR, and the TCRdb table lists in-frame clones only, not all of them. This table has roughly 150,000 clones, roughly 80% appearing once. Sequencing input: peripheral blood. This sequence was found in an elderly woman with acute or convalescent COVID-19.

The CDR3 spells CASSLGQYQPQHF. As DNA, the CDR3 is TGCGCCAGCAGCTTGGGGCAGTATCAGCCCCAGCATTTT. The chain combines TRBV5-1 with TRBJ1-5; no clear D. The CDR3 has 13 amino acids. CDR1 and CDR2 from the germline V gene are SGHRS and YFSETQ. V lost 0 bases and J 5 bases, leaving 6 bases between the germline ends.